The clone carrying this T cell receptor beta chain was counted many times. Its cognate antigen is unknown. Ophthalmopathy patients had Clinical Activity Score at least 3, NOSPECS grade at least 4, duration under 3 months. Fresh peripheral blood, around 9.3 ml, was the source of the PBMCs. This entry comes from a study of T cells in Graves' hyperthyroidism and ophthalmopathy. Turning to the study itself: Specimen type is peripheral blood, collected at initial diagnosis prior to any treatment.

The CDR3 spans 15 residues. V lost 5 bases and J lost 5, with 16 bases in between. RNA transcripts served as the template for amplifying TCR beta CDR3 regions. The TCR CDR3 first-round RT-PCR relied on the HTBI primer set. One entry per CDR3 protein, called by TCRdb with MiXCR from the multiplex PCR reads. This table holds 400,000 to 550,000 distinct CDR3 sequences, around 22% found once. General study results and limits: Blood also held most thyroid clonotypes expanded beyond 0.001.

The rearrangement joins TRBV12-3 or TRBV12-4 to TRBJ1-5, with TRBD1 as a possible D gene (6 bases). The material sequenced was blood. The receptor was derived from a woman in her 30s with Graves' ophthalmopathy. CDR3 coding DNA: TGTGCCAGCAGTCGGGTCGACAGGCCTCATCAGCCCCAGCATTTT. This encodes CASSRVDRPHQPQHF.